This T cell receptor (beta chain) was captured by sequencing in a study of OX40 agonist ivuxolimab in advanced cancers. The overall study: Melanoma, hepatocellular carcinoma, head and neck or renal cell cancer occurred in dose-escalation patients. A male proportion of 82.7% was recorded, with mean age around 64 years and range roughly 23 to 90. Regarding the study as a whole: CD4+ and CD8+ T cells in blood underwent clonal expansion by week 6 at 0.1 to 3.0 mg/kg.

As concerns this clone: The target antigen is unknown.

Sequencing used immunoSEQ multiplex PCR; TCRdb keeps in-frame clones, though not all of them. Of about 25,000 clones listed, approximately 91% were seen once; the top ten hold about 49%. CDR1 is LNHDA, CDR2 SQIVND, per germline (reference sequence). The V gene lost 6 bases and the J gene lost 4 bases, with 16 bases spanning the gap. The CDR3 spans 16 residues. The chain links TRBV19 to TRBJ2-6; weak D call: TRBD2 (6 bases). The sample here was CD4+ or CD8+ T cells sorted from blood, taken in a trial of the OX40 agonist ivuxolimab. The clonotype comes from an adult with an advanced solid tumor such as melanoma, head and neck, liver or kidney cancer. CDR3 protein: CASRSGGAAGANVLTF. DNA of the CDR3: TGTGCCAGTAGATCAGGAGGGGCAGCGGGGGCCAACGTCCTGACTTTC.